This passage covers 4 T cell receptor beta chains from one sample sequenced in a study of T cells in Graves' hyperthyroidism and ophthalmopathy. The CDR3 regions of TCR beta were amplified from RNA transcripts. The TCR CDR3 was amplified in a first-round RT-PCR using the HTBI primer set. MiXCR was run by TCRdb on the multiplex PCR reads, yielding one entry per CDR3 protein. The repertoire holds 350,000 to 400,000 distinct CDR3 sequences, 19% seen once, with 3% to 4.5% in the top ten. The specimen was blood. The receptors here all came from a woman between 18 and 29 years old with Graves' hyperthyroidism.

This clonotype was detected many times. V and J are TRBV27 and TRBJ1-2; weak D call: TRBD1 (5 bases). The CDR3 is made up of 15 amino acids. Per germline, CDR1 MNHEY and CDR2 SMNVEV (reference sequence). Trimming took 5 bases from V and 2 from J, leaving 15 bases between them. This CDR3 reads CASSLFGGVNYGYTF. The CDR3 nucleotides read TGTGCCAGCAGTCTGTTCGGGGGTGTGAACTATGGCTACACCTTC.

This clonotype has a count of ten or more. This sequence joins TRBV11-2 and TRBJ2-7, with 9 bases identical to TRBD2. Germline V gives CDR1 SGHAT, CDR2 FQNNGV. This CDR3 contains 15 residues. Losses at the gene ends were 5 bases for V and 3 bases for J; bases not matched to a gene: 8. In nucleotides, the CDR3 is TGTGCCAGCAGCCCCCGACTAGCGGCCAACTACGAGCAGTACTTC. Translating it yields CASSPRLAANYEQYF. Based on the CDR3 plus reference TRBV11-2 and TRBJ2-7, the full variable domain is EAGVAQSPRYKIIEKRQSVAFWCNPISGHATLYWYQQILGQGPKLLIQFQNNGVVDDSQLPKDRFSAERLKGVDSTLKIQPAKLEDSAVYLCASSPRLAANYEQYFGPGTRLTVT.

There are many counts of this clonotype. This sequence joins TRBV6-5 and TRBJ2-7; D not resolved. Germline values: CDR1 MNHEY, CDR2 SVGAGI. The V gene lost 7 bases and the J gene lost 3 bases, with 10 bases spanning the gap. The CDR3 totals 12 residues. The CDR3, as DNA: TGTGCCAGCAAGGAACCCGGCTACGAGCAGTACTTC. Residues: CASKEPGYEQYF.

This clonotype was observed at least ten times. The CDR3 nucleotides read TGTGCCAGCAGCTTAAAGGTTTTAGGACAGATCGTTCCGGATACGCAGTATTTT. Translation gives CASSLKVLGQIVPDTQYF. The V and J genes are TRBV7-3 and TRBJ2-3; TRBD1 might be the D (6 bases). Germline V gene lookup returns CDR1 SGHTA and CDR2 FQGTGA. There are 18 residues in the CDR3. V was shortened by 1 base and J by 6 bases, with 23 bases between the two germline ends.